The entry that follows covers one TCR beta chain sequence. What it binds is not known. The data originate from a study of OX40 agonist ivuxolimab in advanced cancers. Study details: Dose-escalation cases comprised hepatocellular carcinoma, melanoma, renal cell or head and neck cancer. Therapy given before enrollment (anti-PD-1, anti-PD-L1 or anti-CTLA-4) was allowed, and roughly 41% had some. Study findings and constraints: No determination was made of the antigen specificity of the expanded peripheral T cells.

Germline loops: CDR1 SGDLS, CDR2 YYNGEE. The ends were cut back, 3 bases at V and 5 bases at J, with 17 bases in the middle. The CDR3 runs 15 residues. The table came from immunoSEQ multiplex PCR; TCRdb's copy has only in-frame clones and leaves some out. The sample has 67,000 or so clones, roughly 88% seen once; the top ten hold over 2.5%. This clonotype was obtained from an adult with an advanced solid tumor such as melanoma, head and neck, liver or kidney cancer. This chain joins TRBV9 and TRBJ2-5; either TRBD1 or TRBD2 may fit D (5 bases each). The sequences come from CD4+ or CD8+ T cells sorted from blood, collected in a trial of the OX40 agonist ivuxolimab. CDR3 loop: CASSAGTQDPETQYF. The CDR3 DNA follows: TGTGCCAGCAGCGCCGGGACCCAAGACCCGGAGACCCAGTACTTC.